Listed below are T cell receptor beta chains from one sample, sequenced in a study of cytomegalovirus exposure and HLA in healthy donors. Some clones are missing from TCRdb's copy, which holds only in-frame ones; the method was immunoSEQ multiplex PCR. The data hold approximately 70,000 clones, with roughly 80% observed a single time. Material for sequencing was PBMCs. These receptors were obtained from a woman in her 30s in good health and CMV-seronegative. Each CDR3 is given with its conserved first and last residue. Each record gives: J gene, clone size, D gene, V gene, CDR3 protein, CDR3 DNA. D genes are given only for firm matches. Rows give clone size only sometimes, using once, few, many, or a class for an expanded clone.

>TRBJ2-1|.|.|TRBV13
CASSLGRGVHNEQFF
TGTGCCAGCAGCTTAGGCAGGGGGGTCCACAATGAGCAGTTCTTC
>TRBJ1-2|.|.|TRBV18
CASSPPEGNYGYTF
TGTGCCAGCTCACCACCTGAGGGTAACTATGGCTACACCTTC
>TRBJ2-1|few|TRBD2|TRBV7-2
CASSSQAGVSYNEQFF
TGTGCCAGCAGCTCCCAAGCGGGGGTATCTTACAATGAGCAGTTCTTC
>TRBJ1-6|.|TRBD1|TRBV18
CASSPQGANSPLHF
TGTGCCAGCTCACCACAGGGGGCTAATTCACCCCTCCACTTT
>TRBJ1-5|.|.|TRBV7-2
CASSLGIFRGWSNQPQHF
TGTGCCAGCAGCTTAGGTATCTTTCGGGGTTGGAGCAATCAGCCCCAGCATTTT
>TRBJ2-7|.|.|TRBV30
CAWTASPADEQYF
TGTGCCTGGACGGCCTCTCCGGCGGACGAGCAGTACTTC
>TRBJ1-2|.|TRBD1|TRBV11-3
CASSLRQGYGYTF
TGTGCCAGCAGCTTGAGACAGGGCTATGGCTACACCTTC
>TRBJ1-1|.|.|TRBV27
CASSLFQGPGEAFF
TGTGCCAGCAGTTTATTCCAGGGGCCGGGTGAAGCTTTCTTT
>TRBJ2-3|.|TRBD2|TRBV28
CASSLLSAGGRDTQYF
TGTGCCAGCAGTTTACTTTCGGCGGGGGGGCGAGATACGCAGTATTTT
>TRBJ2-1|.|TRBD2|TRBV6-4
CASSRTSGGGSYNEQFF
TGTGCCAGCAGCCGGACTAGCGGGGGAGGTTCCTACAATGAGCAGTTCTTC
>TRBJ1-2|.|.|TRBV28
CASSWGEGGYTF
TGTGCCAGCAGTTGGGGGGAGGGGGGCTACACCTTC
>TRBJ2-1|.|TRBD2|TRBV9
CASSPGGRGNYYNEQFF
TGTGCCAGCAGCCCCGGAGGGCGGGGGAATTACTACAATGAGCAGTTCTTC
>TRBJ1-1|once|TRBD1|TRBV18
CASSRQGHTEAFF
TGTGCCAGCTCAAGACAGGGCCACACTGAAGCTTTCTTT
>TRBJ2-1|.|TRBD2|TRBV9
CASSVGLGVTEQFF
TGTGCCAGCAGCGTCGGACTAGGTGTCACTGAGCAGTTCTTC